The text below deals with one T cell receptor beta chain. Per the germline V gene, CDR1 is MGHRA and CDR2 is YSYEKL. CDR3 length: 13 residues. Deletions cut 0 bases from V and 6 bases from J, with 9 bases between. The sample originates from a study of cytomegalovirus exposure and HLA in healthy donors. Likely unrecorded immune exposures existed in these nominally healthy donors. The PCR had 60 Vbeta and 13 Jbeta primers. Assay: immunoSEQ multiplex PCR; the TCRdb copy retains only in-frame clones and omits some. Found here are around 100,000 clones, about 80% of them singletons; the top ten hold over 2.5%.

The rearrangement uses TRBV4-1 and TRBJ2-7; D remains unclear. The sequencing sample was made of PBMCs. This TCR derives from a man in his fifties in good health and CMV-seropositive. CDR3 sequence reads: CASSQDRISEQYF. The CDR3 nucleotides read TGCGCCAGCAGCCAAGACAGGATTAGCGAGCAGTACTTC.